The clone carrying this TCR beta chain was counted at least ten times. Its antigen is unknown. The data were taken from a study of breast tumors, draining lymph nodes, adjacent tissues. Study outcomes and limitations: Tumor TCR diversity was below lymph nodes but above nontumor tissue.

TCRdb fed the multiplex PCR reads into MiXCR, producing one record per CDR3 protein. The repertoire holds some 120,000 distinct CDR3 sequences, with roughly 21% as singletons. V lost 2 bases, J lost 7 bases, and 9 bases lay in between. The CDR3 consists of 13 residues. Germline assignment: CDR1 MRHNA and CDR2 SNTAGT. Breast cancer patients provided tissue from their axillary draining lymph nodes. Sequenced material: axillary lymph node tissue. J is TRBJ2-1 and V is TRBV6-4, with D tentatively TRBD1 (6 bases). The clonotype was recovered from a female donor with breast cancer. Some clones in this sample may be carry-over from other donors' samples. CDR3 in DNA: TGTGCCAGCAGTGACCGTGGGACAAATGAGCAGTTCTTC. As protein: CASSDRGTNEQFF.